This T cell receptor beta chain was observed in a study of shared clonotypes between healthy human individuals. With 7 bases removed from V and 7 bases from J, the gap between germline ends came to 17 bases. Looked up from germline, CDR1 is SGHAT and CDR2 is FQDESV (reference sequence). The CDR3 runs to 14 residues. The table came from immunoSEQ multiplex PCR; TCRdb's copy has only in-frame clones and leaves some out. This sample yields over a million clones, of which 96% are seen a single time; more than 0.9% belongs to the top ten. Researchers partitioned CD4+ cells into CD45RA+ naive and CD45RA-negative memory subsets.

Sequencing was carried out using naive CD4+ T cells sorted from blood. Subset here: CD45RA+ positively selected. The clonotype was recovered from a man aged 25-45 years in good health. The rearrangement uses TRBV11-1 and TRBJ2-1; maybe TRBD1 (6 bases). The CDR3 loop reads CASKLQGSWNEQFF. The CDR3 DNA is TGTGCCAGCAAATTACAGGGAAGTTGGAATGAGCAGTTCTTC. The complete variable domain, with remaining parts taken from reference TRBV11-1 and TRBJ2-1, reads EAEVAQSPRYKITEKSQAVAFWCDPISGHATLYWYRQILGQGPELLVQFQDESVVDDSQLPKDRFSAERLKGVDSTLKIQPAELGDSAMYLCASKLQGSWNEQFFGPGTRLTVL.